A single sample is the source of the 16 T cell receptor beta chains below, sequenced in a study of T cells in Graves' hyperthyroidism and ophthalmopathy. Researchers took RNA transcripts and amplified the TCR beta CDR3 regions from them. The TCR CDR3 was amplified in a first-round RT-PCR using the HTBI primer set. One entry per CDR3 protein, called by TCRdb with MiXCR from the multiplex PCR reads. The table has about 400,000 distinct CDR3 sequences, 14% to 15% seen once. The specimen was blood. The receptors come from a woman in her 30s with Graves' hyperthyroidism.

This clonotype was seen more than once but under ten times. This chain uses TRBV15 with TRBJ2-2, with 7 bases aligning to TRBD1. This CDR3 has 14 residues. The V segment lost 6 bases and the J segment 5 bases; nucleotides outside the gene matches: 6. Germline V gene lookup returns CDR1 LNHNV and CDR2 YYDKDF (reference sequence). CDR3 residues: CATSRQGETGELFF. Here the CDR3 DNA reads TGTGCCACCAGTCGACAGGGAGAGACCGGGGAGCTGTTTTTT.

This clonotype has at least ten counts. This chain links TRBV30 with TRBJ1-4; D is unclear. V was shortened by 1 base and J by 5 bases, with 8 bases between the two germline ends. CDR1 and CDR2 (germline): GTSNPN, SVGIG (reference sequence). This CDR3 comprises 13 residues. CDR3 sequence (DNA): TGTGCCTGGAGTGAGGGCGGAAATGAAAAACTGTTTTTT. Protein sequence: CAWSEGGNEKLFF. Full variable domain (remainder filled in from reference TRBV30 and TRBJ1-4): SQTIHQWPATLVQPVGSPLSLECTVEGTSNPNLYWYRQAAGRGLQLLFYSVGIGQISSEVPQNLSASRPQDRQFILSSKKLLLSDSGFYLCAWSEGGNEKLFFGSGTQLSVL.

DNA for the CDR3: TGTGCCAGCAGTTCGACCGGGACAGGGTACACCGGGGAGCTGTTTTTT. This codes for CASSSTGTGYTGELFF. This chain links TRBV28 with TRBJ2-2, with 9 nucleotides matching TRBD1. With V trimmed by 4 bases and J by 3 bases, 6 bases remained unmatched. The CDR3 has 16 amino acids. The germline V gene encodes CDR1 MDHEN and CDR2 SYDVKM. Together with reference TRBV28 and TRBJ2-2, the CDR3 gives the full variable domain: DVKVTQSSRYLVKRTGEKVFLECVQDMDHENMFWYRQDPGLGLRLIYFSYDVKMKEKGDIPEGYSVSREKKERFSLILESASTNQTSMYLCASSSTGTGYTGELFFGEGSRLTVL.

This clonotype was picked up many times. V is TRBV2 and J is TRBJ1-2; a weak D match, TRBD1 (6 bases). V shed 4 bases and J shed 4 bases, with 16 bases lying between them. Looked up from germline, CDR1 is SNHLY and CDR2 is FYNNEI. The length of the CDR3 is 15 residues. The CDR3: CASSVSGGDSYGYTF. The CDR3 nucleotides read TGTGCCAGCAGTGTAAGCGGGGGCGACAGCTATGGCTACACCTTC.

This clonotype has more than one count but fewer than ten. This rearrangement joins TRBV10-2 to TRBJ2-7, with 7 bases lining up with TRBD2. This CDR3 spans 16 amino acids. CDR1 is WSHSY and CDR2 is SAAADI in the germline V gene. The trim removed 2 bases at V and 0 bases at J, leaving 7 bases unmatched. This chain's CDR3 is CASSEIEWGGSYEQYF. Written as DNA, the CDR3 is TGCGCCAGCAGTGAGATAGAGTGGGGGGGCTCCTACGAGCAGTACTTC.

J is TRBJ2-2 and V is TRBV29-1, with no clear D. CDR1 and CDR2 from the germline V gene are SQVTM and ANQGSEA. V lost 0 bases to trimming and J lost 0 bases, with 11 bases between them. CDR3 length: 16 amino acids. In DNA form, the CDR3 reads TGCAGCGTTGAAGAAATTCAGAACGCGAACACCGGGGAGCTGTTTTTT. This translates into CSVEEIQNANTGELFF.

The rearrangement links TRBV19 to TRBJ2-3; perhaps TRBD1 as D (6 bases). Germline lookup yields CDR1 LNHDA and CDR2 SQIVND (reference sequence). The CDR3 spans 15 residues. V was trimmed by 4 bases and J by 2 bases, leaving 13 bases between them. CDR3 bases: TGTGCCAGTAGTACAGGACAGAGAATCACAGATACGCAGTATTTT. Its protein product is CASSTGQRITDTQYF.

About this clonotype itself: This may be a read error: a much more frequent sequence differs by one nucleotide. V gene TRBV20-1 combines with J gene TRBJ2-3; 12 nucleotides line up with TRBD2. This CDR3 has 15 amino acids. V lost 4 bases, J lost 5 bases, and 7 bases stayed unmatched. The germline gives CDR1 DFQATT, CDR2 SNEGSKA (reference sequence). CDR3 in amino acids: CSATRLAGVLDTQYF. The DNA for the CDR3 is TGCAGTGCTACGCGACTAGCGGGAGTCTTAGATACGCAGTATTTT.

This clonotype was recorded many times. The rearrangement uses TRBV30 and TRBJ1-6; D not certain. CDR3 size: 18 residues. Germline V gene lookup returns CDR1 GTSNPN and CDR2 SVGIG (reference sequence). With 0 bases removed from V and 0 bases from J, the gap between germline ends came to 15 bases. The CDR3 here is CAWSVRPIYSSYNSPLHF. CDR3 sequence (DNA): TGTGCCTGGAGTGTAAGGCCAATTTACAGCTCCTATAATTCACCCCTCCACTTT.

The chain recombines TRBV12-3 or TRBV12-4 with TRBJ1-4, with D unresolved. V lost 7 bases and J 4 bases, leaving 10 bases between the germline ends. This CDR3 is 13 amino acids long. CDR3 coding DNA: TGTGCCAGCAATCGTGGGCTTAATGAAAAACTGTTTTTT. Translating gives CASNRGLNEKLFF.

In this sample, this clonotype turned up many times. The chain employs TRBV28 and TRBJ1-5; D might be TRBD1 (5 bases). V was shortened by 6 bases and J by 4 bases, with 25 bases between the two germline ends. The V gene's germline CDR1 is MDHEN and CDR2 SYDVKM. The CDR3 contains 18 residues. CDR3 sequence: CASRGWGGSGSYNQPQHF. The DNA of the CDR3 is TGTGCCAGCAGAGGGTGGGGGGGGAGCGGTAGTTATAATCAGCCCCAGCATTTT.

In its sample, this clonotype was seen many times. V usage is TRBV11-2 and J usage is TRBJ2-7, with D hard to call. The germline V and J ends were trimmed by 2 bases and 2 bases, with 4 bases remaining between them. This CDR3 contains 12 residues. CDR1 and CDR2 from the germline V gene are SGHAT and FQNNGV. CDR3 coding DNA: TGTGCCAGCAGCTTACGACCCTACGAGCAGTACTTC. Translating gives CASSLRPYEQYF.

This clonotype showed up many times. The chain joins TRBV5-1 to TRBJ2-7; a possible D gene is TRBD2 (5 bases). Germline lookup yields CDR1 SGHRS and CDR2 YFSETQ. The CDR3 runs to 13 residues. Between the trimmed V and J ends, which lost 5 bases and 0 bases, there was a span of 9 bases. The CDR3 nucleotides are TGCGCCAGCAGGGGCGGGTACTCCTACGAGCAGTACTTC. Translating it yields CASRGGYSYEQYF.

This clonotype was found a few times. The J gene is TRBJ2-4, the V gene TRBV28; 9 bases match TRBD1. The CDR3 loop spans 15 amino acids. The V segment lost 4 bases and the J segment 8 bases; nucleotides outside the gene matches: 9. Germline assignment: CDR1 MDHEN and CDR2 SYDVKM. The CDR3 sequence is CASSSTGTGTDIQYF. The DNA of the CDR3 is TGTGCCAGCAGTTCGACCGGGACAGGGACGGACATTCAGTACTTC.

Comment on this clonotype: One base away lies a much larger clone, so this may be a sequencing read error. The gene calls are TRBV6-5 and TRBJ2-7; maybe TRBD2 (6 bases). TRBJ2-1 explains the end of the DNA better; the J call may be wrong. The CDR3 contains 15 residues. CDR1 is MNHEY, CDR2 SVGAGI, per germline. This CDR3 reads CASSYASESSYEQFF. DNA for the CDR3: TGTGCCAGCAGTTATGCTAGCGAATCGTCCTACGAGCAGTTCTTC.

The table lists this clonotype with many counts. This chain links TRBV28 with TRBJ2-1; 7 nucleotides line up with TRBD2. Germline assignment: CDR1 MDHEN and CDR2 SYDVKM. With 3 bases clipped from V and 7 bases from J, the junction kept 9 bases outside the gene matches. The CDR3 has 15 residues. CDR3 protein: CASSFRGRAVNEQFF. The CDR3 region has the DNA TGTGCCAGCAGTTTCCGAGGGAGGGCCGTGAATGAGCAGTTCTTC.